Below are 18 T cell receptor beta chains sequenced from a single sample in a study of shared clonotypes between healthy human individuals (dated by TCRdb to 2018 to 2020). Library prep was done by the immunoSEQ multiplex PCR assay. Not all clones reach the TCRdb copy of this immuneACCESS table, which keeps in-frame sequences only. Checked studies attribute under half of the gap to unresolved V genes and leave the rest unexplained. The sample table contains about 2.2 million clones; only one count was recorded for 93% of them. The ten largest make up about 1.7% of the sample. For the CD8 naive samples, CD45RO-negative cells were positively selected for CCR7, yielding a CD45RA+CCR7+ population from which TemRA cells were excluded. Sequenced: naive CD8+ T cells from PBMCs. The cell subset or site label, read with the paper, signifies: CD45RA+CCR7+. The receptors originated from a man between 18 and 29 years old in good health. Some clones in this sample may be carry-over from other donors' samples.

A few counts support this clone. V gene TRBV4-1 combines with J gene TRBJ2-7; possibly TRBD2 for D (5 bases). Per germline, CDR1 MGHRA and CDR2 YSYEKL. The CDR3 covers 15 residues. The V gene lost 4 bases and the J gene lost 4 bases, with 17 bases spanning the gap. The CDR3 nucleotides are TGCGCCAGCAGCCTAGAAACTAGGGAGCAGTACGAGCAGTACTTC. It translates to CASSLETREQYEQYF.

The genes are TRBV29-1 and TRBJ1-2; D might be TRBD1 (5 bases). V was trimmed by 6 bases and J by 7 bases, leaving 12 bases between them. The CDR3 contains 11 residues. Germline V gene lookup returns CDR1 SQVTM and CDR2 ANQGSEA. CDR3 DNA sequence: TGCAGCGTGAGGGACGTCGCTGGCTACACCTTC. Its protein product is CSVRDVAGYTF.

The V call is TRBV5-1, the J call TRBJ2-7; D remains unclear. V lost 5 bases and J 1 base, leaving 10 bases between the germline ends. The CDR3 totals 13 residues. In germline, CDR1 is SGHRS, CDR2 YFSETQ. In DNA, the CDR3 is TGCGCCAGCAGACCCGACCAATCCTACGAGCAGTACTTC. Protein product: CASRPDQSYEQYF.

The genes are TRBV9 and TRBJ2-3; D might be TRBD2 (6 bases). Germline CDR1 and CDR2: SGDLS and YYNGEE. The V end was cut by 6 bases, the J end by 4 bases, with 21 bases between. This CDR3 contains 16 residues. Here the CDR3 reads CASTLEDGSGPDTQYF. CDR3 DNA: TGTGCCAGCACCCTCGAGGACGGGAGCGGCCCAGATACGCAGTATTTT.

The CDR3 DNA follows: TGTGCCAGTAAGTTCGAGGGATCCGATGGCTACACCTTC. Protein sequence: CASKFEGSDGYTF. The chain recombines TRBV19 with TRBJ1-2, with unresolved D. CDR1 is LNHDA, CDR2 SQIVND, per germline (reference sequence). The CDR3 loop spans 13 amino acids. The V and J ends lost 7 bases and 6 bases respectively, with 15 bases between them. Together with reference TRBV19 and TRBJ1-2, the CDR3 gives the full variable domain: DGGITQSPKYLFRKEGQNVTLSCEQNLNHDAMYWYRQDPGQGLRLIYYSQIVNDFQKGDIAEGYSVSREKKESFPLTVTSAQKNPTAFYLCASKFEGSDGYTFGSGTRLTVV.

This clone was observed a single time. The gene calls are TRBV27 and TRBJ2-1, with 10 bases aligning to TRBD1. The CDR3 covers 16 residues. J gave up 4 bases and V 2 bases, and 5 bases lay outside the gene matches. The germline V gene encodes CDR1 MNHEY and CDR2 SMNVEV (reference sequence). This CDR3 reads CASSLLRDRGYNEQFF. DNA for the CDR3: TGTGCCAGCAGTTTACTCCGGGACAGGGGATACAATGAGCAGTTCTTC.

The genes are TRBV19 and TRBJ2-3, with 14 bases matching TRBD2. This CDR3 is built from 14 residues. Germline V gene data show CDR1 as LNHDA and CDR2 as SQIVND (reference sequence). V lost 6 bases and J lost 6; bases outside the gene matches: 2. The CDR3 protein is CASRGTSGSDTQYF. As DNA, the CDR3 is TGTGCCAGTAGAGGGACTAGCGGGAGTGATACGCAGTATTTT. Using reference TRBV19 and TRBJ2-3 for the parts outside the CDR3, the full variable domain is DGGITQSPKYLFRKEGQNVTLSCEQNLNHDAMYWYRQDPGQGLRLIYYSQIVNDFQKGDIAEGYSVSREKKESFPLTVTSAQKNPTAFYLCASRGTSGSDTQYFGPGTRLTVL.

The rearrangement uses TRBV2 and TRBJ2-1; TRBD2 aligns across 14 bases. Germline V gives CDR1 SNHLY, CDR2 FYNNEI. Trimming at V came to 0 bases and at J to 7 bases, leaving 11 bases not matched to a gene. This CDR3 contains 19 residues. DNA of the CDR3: TGTGCCAGCAGTGAAGCGCGAATGACTAGCGGGAGGGTGAGGAATGAGCAGTTCTTC. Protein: CASSEARMTSGRVRNEQFF.

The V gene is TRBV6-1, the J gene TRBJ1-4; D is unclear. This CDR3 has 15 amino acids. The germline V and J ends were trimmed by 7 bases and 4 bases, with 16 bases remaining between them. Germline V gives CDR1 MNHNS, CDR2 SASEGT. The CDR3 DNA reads TGTGCCAGCACCTCAGGATTCGAGATTAATGAAAAACTGTTTTTT. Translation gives CASTSGFEINEKLFF.

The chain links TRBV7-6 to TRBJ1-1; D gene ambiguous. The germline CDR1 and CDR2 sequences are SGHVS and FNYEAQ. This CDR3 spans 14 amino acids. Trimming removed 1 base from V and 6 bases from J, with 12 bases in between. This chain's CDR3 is CASSLGEGRSEAFF. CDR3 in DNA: TGTGCCAGCAGCTTAGGTGAGGGTAGGTCTGAAGCTTTCTTT.

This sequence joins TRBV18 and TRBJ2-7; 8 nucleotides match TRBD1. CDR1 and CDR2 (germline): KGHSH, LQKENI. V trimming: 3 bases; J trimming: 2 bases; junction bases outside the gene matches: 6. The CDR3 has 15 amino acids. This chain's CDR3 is CASSPVDRVPYEQYF. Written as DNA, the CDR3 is TGTGCCAGCTCACCTGTGGACAGGGTTCCCTACGAGCAGTACTTC.

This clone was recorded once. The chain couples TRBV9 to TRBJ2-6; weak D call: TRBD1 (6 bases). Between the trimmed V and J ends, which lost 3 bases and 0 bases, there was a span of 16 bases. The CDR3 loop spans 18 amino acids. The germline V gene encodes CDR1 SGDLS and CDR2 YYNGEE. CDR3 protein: CASSARRLQGSGANVLTF. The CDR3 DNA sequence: TGTGCCAGCAGCGCCCGTAGATTACAGGGCTCTGGGGCCAACGTCCTGACTTTC.

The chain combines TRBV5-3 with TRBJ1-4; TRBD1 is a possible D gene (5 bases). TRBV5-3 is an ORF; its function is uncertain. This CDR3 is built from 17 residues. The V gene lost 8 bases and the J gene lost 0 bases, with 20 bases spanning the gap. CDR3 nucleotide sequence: TGTGCCAGGGCGACAGTAACGAAACTACCAACTAATGAAAAACTGTTTTTT. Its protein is CARATVTKLPTNEKLFF.

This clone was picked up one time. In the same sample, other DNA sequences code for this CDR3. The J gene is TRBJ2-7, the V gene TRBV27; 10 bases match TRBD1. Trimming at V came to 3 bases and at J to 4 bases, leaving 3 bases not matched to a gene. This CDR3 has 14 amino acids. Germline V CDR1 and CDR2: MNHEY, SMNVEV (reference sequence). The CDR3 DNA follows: TGTGCCAGCAGTTTTAGGGACAGGGGATACGAGCAGTACTTC. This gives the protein CASSFRDRGYEQYF.

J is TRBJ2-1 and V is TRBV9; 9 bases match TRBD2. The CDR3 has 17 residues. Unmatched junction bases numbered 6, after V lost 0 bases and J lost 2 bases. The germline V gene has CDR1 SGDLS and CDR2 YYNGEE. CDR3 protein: CASSVAWREGPYNEQFF. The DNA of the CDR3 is TGTGCCAGCAGCGTAGCTTGGCGGGAGGGCCCCTACAATGAGCAGTTCTTC.

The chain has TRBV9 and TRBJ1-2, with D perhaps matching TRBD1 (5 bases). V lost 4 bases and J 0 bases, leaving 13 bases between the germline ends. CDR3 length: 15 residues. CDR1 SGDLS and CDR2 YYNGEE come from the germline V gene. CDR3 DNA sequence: TGTGCCAGCAGCAGTACAGGAATAGCTAACTATGGCTACACCTTC. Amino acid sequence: CASSSTGIANYGYTF.

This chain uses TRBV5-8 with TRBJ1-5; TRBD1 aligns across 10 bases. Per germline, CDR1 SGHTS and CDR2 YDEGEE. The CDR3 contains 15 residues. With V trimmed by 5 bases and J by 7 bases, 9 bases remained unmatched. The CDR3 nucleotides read TGTGCCAGCAGTTTCGGGACAGGGGTAGAGCAGCCCCAGCATTTT. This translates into CASSFGTGVEQPQHF.

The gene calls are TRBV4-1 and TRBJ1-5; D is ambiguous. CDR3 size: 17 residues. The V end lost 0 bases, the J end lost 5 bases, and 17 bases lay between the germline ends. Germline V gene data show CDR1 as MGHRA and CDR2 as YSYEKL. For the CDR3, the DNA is TGCGCCAGCAGCCAAGATTTTTTCTCCAGTCTTGATCAGCCCCAGCATTTT. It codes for CASSQDFFSSLDQPQHF.